The entry below gives a single T cell receptor (beta chain) sequence along with its context. No antigen is known for it. This entry comes from a study of cytomegalovirus exposure and HLA in healthy donors. The study's findings and limits: Later analysis revealed greater clonal expansion in HLA-associated TCR beta chains than in equally common others. CMV serostatus was the sole immune exposure data available. For cytomegalovirus status, the classifier reportedly gave diagnoses with high specificity and sensitivity.

The PCR used 60 Vbeta and 13 Jbeta primers. Profiled with immunoSEQ multiplex PCR; TCRdb holds only in-frame clones, not every one. The sample carries some 140,000 clones, roughly 78% recorded once. This TCR came from a man aged 40-49 years in good health and CMV-seropositive. Material for sequencing was PBMCs.

The CDR3 DNA sequence: TGTGCCAGCAGCGTAGGGTTAAGGGACAGAGGGGAGACCCAGTACTTC. Protein: CASSVGLRDRGETQYF. The chain recombines TRBV9 with TRBJ2-5, with TRBD1 matching over 7 bases. From germline, CDR1 is SGDLS and CDR2 YYNGEE. The CDR3 spans 16 residues. With V trimmed by 0 bases and J by 5 bases, 10 bases remained unmatched.